This T cell receptor beta chain was identified during a study of radiation and T cells in renal cell carcinoma (dated by TCRdb to the early 2020s). Looking at the study overall: The samples were obtained from a clinical trial, where primary renal cell carcinomas were treated with 15 Gy stereotactic body radiation therapy and then removed by nephrectomy 4 weeks afterward. In total, almost 55 samples, comprising around 26 tumors and approximately 27 peripheral blood samples, were subjected to TCR beta sequencing. Across all 53 samples, around 4,000,000 unique CDR3 nucleotide sequences encoding 2.5 million to 3 million unique CDR3 amino acid sequences were identified. General study outcomes and caveats: Top tumor clonotypes rose in blood from baseline to 2 weeks post-radiation, then contracted by 4 weeks, suggesting transient expansion of tumor-resident clones. Tracking of blood repertoire dynamics stopped at about 4 weeks after treatment, with no follow-up past that point. Because pretreatment tumor biopsies were not available, the study could not determine whether clonotypes were already present within the tumor at baseline. The single-armed trial design could not address effects of radiation dose or scheduling on the TCR repertoire.

For this clone: Its cognate antigen has yet to be identified. No per-base quality is available; no much larger clone lies one base away.

Following the manufacturer's recommendations, the immunoSEQ kit was used to generate TCR beta libraries from genomic DNA. For library preparation, a first multiplex PCR was performed with proprietary primers, followed by a second PCR in which unique barcodes were added, and bead cleanups were performed after each round. Each sample batch included a kit-provided positive control reaction and a negative control reaction. The final libraries underwent checking on an Agilent 4200 TapeStation D1000 ScreenTape, volumetric pooling, and quantification by qPCR. Sequencing was performed on an Illumina NextSeq500 with a MidOutput 150-cycle cartridge, and 156 Read1 and 15 Index1 cycles were run with kit custom primers. The pooled library was loaded at 1.0 pM, and approximately 20% PhiX control was spiked in. As for the authors' bioinformatics: The vendor-processed data were analyzed in R, and a clonotype was defined as all T cells that share the same CDR3 nucleotide sequence. For clone abundance analyses, frequencies were normalized to the 10,000 most abundant clones per sample. Public T cell clones, which averaged fewer than five per sample, were removed prior to analysis. Tumor-enriched clonotypes and baseline blood-enriched clonotypes were defined as those with an abundance difference of at least 32-fold between compartments. Clonotypes expanded or contracted between blood time points were identified with a beta-binomial differential abundance model. Tumor-blood repertoire similarity was measured with the Baroni-Urbani and Buser coefficient, and group comparisons used two-tailed Wilcoxon tests in R. In its TCRdb copy, this immuneACCESS table keeps in-frame sequences only and misses some clones. Where compared with another copy, unresolved V genes explain less than half of these, and the others have no known cause. V, J and clone size reflect that table, while D and trimming were determined from the DNA. This sample lists 70,000 to 90,000 clones; about 86% were detected once. The top ten clonotypes cover 20% to 25% of the sample.

Taken with the paper, the label for time point translates to: blood 2 weeks post-SBRT. The treatment or condition label corresponds to: 15 Gy SBRT to primary tumor, nephrectomy 4 weeks later. To follow tumor-enriched clonotypes, peripheral blood was collected serially from radiation-treated patients at baseline and again at 2 weeks and 4 weeks after SBRT. Every patient had renal cell carcinoma of clear cell pathology. The QIAamp DNA Blood Mini Kit (Qiagen) was used to prepare genomic DNA for TCR sequencing. Samples were included in the analyses only if all quality control checks were passed. The junction shows trimming of 2 bases on V and 5 bases on J, plus 18 bases between the germline ends. From a lookup of the germline V gene, CDR1 and CDR2 are MGHDK and SYGVNS. The CDR3 goes from the cysteine to the phenylalanine over 16 residues. Only the CDR3 DNA stays, 48 bases, in frame from base 1.

The chain was built from TRBV25-1 and TRBJ1-2; TRBD1 is a possible D gene, resting on 5 matching bases. The TCR was taken from a woman between 50 and 59 years old with renal cell carcinoma. The material was blood, obtained from a patient whose treatment included radiotherapy and nephrectomy. Here is the DNA: TGTGCCAGCAGTGAAGGGGGGGAGGCAGTGAGGTATGGCTACACCTTC. Its protein reads: CASSEGGEAVRYGYTF.